This TCR beta chain was found in a study of blood T cell repertoires in COVID-19. There are 13 residues in the CDR3. Germline lookup yields CDR1 SNHLY and CDR2 FYNNEI. Trimming removed 10 bases at V and 2 bases at J, with 14 bases between. Under the authors' procedure: Counts of nucleated cells, estimated from reference gene primer amplification, were obtained. The assay was immunoSEQ multiplex PCR, and TCRdb's table has in-frame clones only and misses some. V, J and clone size reflect that table, while D and trimming were determined from the DNA. The sample yields approximately 150,000 clones, roughly 87% seen once.

The chain couples TRBV2 to TRBJ1-1; tentatively, D is TRBD1 (5 bases). The sequencing input was peripheral blood. This clonotype was obtained from a human donor in a cohort sampled during active COVID-19. CDR3 in amino acids: CAIRQKINTEAFF. The CDR3 DNA sequence: TGTGCCATAAGACAGAAAATCAACACTGAAGCTTTCTTT.